This T cell receptor (beta chain) was documented in a study of shared clonotypes between healthy human individuals. Study-level points and caveats: In several donors, around 5% of naive CD4 clonotypes appeared in common.

V lost 6 bases and J lost 1; bases outside the gene matches: 6. This CDR3 is built from 15 residues. The germline gives CDR1 SNHLY, CDR2 FYNNEI. Only in-frame clones appear in the TCRdb table, and some are missing; sequencing was by immunoSEQ multiplex PCR. The sample records roughly 2 million clones, more than 90% being singletons. On this clone itself: Its target is not known.

The TCR comes from a man between 18 and 29 years old in good health. Sequencing was performed on naive CD4+ T cells sorted from blood. Subset denoted: CD45RA+ positively selected. V gene TRBV2 combines with J gene TRBJ1-1, with 9 bases fitting TRBD1. In nucleotides, the CDR3 is TGTGCCAGCAGCTTAGACAGGGGGAGGAACACTGAAGCTTTCTTT. Amino acids: CASSLDRGRNTEAFF.